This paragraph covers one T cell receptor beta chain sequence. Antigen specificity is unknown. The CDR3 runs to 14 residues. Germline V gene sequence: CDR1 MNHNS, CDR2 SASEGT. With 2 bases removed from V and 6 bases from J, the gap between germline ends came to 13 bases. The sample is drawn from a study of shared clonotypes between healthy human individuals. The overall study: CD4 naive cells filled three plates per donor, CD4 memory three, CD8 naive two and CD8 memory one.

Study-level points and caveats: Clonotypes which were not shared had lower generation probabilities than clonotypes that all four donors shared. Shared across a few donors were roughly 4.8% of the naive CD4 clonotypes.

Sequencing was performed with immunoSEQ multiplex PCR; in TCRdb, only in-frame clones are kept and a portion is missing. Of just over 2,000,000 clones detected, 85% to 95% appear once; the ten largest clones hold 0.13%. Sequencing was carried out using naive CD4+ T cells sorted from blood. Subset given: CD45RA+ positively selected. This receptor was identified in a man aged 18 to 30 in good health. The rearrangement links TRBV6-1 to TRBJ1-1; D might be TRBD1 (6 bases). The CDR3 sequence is CASSERGQGAEAFF. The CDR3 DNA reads TGTGCCAGCAGTGAACGGGGGCAAGGAGCTGAAGCTTTCTTT.